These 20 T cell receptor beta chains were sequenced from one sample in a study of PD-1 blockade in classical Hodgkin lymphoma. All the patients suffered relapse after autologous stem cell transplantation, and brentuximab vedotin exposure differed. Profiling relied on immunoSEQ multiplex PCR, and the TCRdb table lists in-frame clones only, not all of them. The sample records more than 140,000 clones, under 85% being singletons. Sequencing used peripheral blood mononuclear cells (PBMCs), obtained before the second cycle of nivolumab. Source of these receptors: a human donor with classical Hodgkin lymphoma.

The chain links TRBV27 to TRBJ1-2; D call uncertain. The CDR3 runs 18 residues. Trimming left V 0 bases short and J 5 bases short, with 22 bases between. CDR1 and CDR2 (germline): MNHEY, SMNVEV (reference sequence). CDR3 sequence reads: CASSLSGTAPPLTYGYTF. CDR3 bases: TGTGCCAGCAGTTTATCGGGCACAGCCCCACCCCTTACATATGGCTACACCTTC.

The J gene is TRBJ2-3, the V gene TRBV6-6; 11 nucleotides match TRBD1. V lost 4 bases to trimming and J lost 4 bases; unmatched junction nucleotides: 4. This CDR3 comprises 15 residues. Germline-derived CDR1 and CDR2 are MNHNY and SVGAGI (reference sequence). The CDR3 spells CASSFGQGASDTQYF. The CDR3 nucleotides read TGTGCCAGCAGTTTTGGACAGGGGGCATCAGATACGCAGTATTTT.

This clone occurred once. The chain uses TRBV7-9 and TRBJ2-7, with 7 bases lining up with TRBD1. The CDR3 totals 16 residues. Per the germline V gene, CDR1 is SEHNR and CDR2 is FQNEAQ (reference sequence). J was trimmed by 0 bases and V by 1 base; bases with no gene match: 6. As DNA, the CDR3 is TGTGCCAGCAGCTTAGATCGACAGGGATCCTCCTACGAGCAGTACTTC. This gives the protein CASSLDRQGSSYEQYF.

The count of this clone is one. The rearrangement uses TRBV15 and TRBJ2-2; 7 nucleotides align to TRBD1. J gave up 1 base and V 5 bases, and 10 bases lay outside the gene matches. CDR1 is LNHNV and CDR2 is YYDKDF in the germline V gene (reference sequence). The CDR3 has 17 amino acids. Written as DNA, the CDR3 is TGTGCCACCAGCCCCTCCCCGGACAGGAGGAACACCGGGGAGCTGTTTTTT. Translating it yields CATSPSPDRRNTGELFF.

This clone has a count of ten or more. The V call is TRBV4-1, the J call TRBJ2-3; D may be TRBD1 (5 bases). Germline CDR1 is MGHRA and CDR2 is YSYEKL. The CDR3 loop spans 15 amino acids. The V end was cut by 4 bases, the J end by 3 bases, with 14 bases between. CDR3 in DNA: TGCGCCAGCAGCCCCCGCAGGGCATATACAGATACGCAGTATTTT. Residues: CASSPRRAYTDTQYF.

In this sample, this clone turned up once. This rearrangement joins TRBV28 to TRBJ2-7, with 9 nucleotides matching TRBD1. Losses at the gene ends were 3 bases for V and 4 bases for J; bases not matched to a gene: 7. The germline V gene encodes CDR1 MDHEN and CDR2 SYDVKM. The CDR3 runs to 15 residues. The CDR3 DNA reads TGTGCCAGCAGTTTGTTGGGACAGGGACTTTACGAGCAGTACTTC. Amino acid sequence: CASSLLGQGLYEQYF.

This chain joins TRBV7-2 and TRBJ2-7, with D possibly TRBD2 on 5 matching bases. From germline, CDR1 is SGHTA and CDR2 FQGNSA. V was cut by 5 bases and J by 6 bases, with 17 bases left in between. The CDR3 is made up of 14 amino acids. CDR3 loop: CASSLSRTAGEQYF. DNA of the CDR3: TGTGCCAGCAGCCTCTCCCGGACGGCGGGCGAGCAGTACTTC. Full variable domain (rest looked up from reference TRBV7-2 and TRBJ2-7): GAGVSQSPSNKVTEKGKDVELRCDPISGHTALYWYRQSLGQGLEFLIYFQGNSAPDKSGLPSDRFSAERTGGSVSTLTIQRTQQEDSAVYLCASSLSRTAGEQYFGPGTRLTVT.

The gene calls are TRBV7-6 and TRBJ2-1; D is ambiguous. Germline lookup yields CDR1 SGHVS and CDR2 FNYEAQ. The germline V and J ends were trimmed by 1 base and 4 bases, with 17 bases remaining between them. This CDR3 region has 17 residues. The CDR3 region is CASSLGPKQPTYNEQFF. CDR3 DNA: TGTGCCAGCAGCTTAGGACCGAAGCAGCCAACGTACAATGAGCAGTTCTTC.

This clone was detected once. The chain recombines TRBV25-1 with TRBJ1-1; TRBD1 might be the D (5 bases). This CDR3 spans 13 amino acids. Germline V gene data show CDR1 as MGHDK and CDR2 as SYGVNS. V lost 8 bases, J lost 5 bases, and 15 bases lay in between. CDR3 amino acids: CASLDGARTEAFF. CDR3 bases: TGTGCCAGCTTGGATGGGGCTAGGACTGAAGCTTTCTTT.

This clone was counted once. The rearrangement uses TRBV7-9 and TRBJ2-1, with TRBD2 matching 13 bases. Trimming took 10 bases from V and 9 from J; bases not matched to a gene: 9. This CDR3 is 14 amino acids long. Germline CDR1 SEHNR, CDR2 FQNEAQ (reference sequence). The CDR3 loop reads CATAKTSGGSEQFF. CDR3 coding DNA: TGTGCCACCGCTAAGACTAGCGGGGGGAGTGAGCAGTTCTTC. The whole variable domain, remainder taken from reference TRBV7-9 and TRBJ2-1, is DTGVSQNPRHKITKRGQNVTFRCDPISEHNRLYWYRQTLGQGPEFLTYFQNEAQLEKSRLLSDRFSAERPKGSFSTLEIQRTEQGDSAMYLCATAKTSGGSEQFFGPGTRLTVL.

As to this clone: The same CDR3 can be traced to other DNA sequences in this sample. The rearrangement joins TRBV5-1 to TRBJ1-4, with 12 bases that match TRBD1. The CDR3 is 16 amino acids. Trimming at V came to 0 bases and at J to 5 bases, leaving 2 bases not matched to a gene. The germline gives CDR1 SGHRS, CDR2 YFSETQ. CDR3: CASSLVGQGANEKLFF. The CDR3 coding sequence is TGCGCCAGCAGCTTGGTGGGACAGGGGGCGAATGAAAAACTGTTTTTT.

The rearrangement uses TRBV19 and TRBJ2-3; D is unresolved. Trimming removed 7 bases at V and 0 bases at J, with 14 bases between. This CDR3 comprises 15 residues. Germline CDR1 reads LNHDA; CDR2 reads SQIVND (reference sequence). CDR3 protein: CASTRLFSSTDTQYF. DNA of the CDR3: TGTGCCAGTACACGACTTTTCTCTAGCACAGATACGCAGTATTTT.

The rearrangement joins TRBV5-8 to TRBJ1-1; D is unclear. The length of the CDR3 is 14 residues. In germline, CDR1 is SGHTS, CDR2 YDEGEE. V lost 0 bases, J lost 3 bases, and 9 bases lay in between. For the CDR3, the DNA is TGTGCCAGCAGCTTGGAAACCGGTTACACTGAAGCTTTCTTT. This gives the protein CASSLETGYTEAFF.

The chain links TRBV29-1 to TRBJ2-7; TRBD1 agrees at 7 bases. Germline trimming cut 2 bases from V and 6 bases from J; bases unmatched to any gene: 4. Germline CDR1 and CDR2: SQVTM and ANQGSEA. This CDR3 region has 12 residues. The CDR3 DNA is TGCAGCGTTGAAAAGACAGGGCCCGAGCAGTACTTC. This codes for CSVEKTGPEQYF.

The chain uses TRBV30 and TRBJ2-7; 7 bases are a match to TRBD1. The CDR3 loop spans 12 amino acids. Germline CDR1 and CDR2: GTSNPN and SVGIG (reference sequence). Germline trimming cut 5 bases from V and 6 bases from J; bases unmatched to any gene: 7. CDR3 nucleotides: TGTGCCTGGGACAGGGCCAAGGGCGAGCAGTACTTC. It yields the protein CAWDRAKGEQYF.

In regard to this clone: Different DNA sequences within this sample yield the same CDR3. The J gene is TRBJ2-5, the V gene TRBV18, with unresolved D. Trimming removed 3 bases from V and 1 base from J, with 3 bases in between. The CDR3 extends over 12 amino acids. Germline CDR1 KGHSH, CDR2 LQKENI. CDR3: CASSPSQETQYF. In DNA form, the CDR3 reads TGTGCCAGCTCACCGTCCCAAGAGACCCAGTACTTC.

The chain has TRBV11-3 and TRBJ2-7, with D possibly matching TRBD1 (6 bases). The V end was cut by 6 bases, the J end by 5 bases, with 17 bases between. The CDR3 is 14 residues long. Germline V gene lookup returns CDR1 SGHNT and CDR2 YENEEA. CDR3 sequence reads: CASSPSNRDHEQYF. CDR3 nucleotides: TGTGCCAGCAGTCCATCCAACAGGGACCACGAGCAGTACTTC.

This chain's CDR3 is CSVDVSGSGDTQYF. The CDR3 region has the DNA TGCAGCGTTGACGTGAGCGGGAGTGGCGATACGCAGTATTTT. This chain connects TRBV29-1 to TRBJ2-3; 8 bases are a match to TRBD2. This CDR3 contains 14 residues. V gave up 3 bases and J gave up 6 bases; unmatched junction bases: 8. Germline V gene data show CDR1 as SQVTM and CDR2 as ANQGSEA.

The CDR3, as DNA: TGTGCCAGCAGCCGGGTGTATAGGCAGAATGAAAAACTGTTTTTT. It yields the protein CASSRVYRQNEKLFF. The chain carries TRBV7-6 and TRBJ1-4; D is ambiguous. The V end was cut by 5 bases, the J end by 5 bases, with 15 bases between. The CDR3 spans 15 residues. CDR1 and CDR2 (germline): SGHVS, FNYEAQ.

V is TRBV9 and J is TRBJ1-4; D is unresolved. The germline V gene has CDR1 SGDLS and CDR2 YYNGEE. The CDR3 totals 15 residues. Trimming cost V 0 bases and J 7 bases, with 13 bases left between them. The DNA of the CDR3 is TGTGCCAGCAGCGTAGGAACAGCAACGGTTGAAAAACTGTTTTTT. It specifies CASSVGTATVEKLFF.